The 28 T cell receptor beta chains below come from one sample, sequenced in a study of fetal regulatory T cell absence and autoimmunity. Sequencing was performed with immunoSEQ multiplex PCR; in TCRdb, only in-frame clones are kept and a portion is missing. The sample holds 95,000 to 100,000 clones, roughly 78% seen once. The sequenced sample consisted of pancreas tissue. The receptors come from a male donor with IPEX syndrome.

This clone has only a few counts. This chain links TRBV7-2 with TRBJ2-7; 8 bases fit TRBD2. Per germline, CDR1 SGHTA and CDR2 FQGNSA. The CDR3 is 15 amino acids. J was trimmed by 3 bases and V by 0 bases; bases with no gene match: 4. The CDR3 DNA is TGTGCCAGCAGCTTAGCGGCTACTAGCGGCTACGAGCAGTACTTC. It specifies CASSLAATSGYEQYF.

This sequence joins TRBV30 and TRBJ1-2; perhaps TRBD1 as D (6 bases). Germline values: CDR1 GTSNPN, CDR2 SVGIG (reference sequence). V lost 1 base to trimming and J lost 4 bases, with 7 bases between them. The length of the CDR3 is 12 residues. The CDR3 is CAWSEGGYGYTF. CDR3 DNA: TGTGCCTGGAGTGAAGGGGGCTATGGCTACACCTTC.

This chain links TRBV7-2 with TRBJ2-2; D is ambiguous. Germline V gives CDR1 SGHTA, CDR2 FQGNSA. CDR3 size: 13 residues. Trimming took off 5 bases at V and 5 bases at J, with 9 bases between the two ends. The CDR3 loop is CASSLLGTGELFF. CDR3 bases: TGTGCCAGCAGCCTACTCGGGACCGGGGAGCTGTTTTTT.

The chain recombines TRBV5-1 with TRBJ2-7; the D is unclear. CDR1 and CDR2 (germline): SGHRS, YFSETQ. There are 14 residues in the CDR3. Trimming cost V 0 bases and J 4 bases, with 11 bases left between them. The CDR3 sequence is CASSLGLLGYEQYF. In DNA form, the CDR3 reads TGCGCCAGCAGCTTGGGCCTCCTGGGGTACGAGCAGTACTTC. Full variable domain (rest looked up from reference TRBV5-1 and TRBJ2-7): KAGVTQTPRYLIKTRGQQVTLSCSPISGHRSVSWYQQTPGQGLQFLFEYFSETQRNKGNFPGRFSGRQFSNSRSEMNVSTLELGDSALYLCASSLGLLGYEQYFGPGTRLTVT.

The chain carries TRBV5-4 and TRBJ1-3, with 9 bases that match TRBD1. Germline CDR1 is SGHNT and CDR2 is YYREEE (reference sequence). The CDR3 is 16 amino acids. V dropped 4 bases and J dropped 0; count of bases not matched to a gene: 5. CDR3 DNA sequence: TGTGCCAGCAGCCCGGGACAGGGACCCTCTGGAAACACCATATATTTT. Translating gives CASSPGQGPSGNTIYF.

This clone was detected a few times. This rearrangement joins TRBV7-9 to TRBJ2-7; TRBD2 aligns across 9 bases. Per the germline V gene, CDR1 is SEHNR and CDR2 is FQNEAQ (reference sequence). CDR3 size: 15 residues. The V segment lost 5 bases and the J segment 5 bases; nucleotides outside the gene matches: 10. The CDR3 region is CASSPRLAEGNEQYF. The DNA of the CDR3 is TGTGCCAGCAGCCCCCGACTAGCGGAGGGGAACGAGCAGTACTTC.

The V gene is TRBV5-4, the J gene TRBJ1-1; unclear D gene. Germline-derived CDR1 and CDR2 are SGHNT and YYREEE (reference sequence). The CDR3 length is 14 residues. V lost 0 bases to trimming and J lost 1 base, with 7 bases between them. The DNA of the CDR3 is TGTGCCAGCAGCTTGGTCGGCGAGAACACTGAAGCTTTCTTT. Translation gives CASSLVGENTEAFF.

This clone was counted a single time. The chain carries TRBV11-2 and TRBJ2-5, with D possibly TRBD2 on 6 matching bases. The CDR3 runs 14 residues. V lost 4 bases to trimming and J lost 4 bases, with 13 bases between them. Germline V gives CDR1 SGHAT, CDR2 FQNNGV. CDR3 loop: CASSWGGAGETQYF. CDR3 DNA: TGTGCCAGCAGCTGGGGCGGGGCGGGAGAGACCCAGTACTTC.

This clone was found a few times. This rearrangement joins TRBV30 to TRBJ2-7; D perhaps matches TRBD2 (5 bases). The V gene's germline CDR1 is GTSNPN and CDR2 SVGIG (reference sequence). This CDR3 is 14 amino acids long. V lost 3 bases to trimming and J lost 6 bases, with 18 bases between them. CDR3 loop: CAWSKSSRTPEQYF. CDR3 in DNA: TGTGCCTGGAGCAAGTCTAGCAGGACTCCCGAGCAGTACTTC.

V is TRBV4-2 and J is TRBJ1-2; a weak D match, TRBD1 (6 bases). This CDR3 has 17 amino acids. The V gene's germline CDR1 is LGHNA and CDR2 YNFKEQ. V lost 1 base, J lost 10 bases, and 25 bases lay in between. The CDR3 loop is CASSQGRYEAGATPYTF. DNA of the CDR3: TGTGCCAGCAGCCAAGGAAGGTACGAGGCAGGGGCAACTCCCTACACCTTC.

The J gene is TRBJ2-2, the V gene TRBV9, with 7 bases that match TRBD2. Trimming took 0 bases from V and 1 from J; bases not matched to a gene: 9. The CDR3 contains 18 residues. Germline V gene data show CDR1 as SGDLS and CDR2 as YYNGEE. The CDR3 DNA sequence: TGTGCCAGCAGCGTAGAAAGCCTAGCGGCCGTGAACACCGGGGAGCTGTTTTTT. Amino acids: CASSVESLAAVNTGELFF.

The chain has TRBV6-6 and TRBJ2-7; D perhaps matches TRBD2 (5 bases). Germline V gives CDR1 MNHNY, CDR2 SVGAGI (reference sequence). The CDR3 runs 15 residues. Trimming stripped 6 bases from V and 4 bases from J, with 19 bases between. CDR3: CASRKGSGNIYEQYF. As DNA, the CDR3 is TGTGCCAGCAGAAAGGGAAGCGGCAATATTTACGAGCAGTACTTC.

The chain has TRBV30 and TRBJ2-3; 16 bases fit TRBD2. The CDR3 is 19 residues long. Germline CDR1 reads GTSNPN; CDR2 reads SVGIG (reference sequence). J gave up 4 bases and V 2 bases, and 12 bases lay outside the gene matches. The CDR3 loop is CAWSPGLAGGPEGADTQYF. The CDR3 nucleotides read TGTGCCTGGAGTCCGGGACTAGCGGGGGGGCCCGAGGGCGCAGATACGCAGTATTTT.

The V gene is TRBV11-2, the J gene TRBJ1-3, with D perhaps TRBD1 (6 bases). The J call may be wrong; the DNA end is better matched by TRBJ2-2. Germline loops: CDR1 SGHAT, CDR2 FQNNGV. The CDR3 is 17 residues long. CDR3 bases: TGTGCCAGCAGACAGAGAAGACAGGCCGTCGAGACCGGGGAGCTGTTTTTT. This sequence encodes CASRQRRQAVETGELFF.

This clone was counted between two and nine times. The CDR3 sequence is CASSQVGTNTGELFF. The CDR3 region has the DNA TGCGCCAGCAGCCAAGTCGGAACGAACACCGGGGAGCTGTTTTTT. The V and J genes are TRBV4-1 and TRBJ2-2; D remains ambiguous. V lost 1 base to trimming and J lost 0 bases, with 6 bases between them. The CDR3 totals 15 residues. Germline CDR1 MGHRA, CDR2 YSYEKL.

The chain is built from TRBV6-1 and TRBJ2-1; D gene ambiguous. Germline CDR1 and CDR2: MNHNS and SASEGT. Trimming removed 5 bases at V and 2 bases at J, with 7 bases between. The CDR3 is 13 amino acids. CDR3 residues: CASSLDAYNEQFF. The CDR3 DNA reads TGTGCCAGCAGTTTGGACGCCTACAATGAGCAGTTCTTC.

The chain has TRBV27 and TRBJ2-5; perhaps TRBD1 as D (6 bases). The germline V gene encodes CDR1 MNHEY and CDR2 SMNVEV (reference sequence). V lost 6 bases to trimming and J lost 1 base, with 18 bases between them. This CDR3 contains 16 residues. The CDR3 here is CASSSSPWTAQETQYF. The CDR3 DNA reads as TGTGCCAGCAGCTCCTCACCTTGGACAGCCCAAGAGACCCAGTACTTC.

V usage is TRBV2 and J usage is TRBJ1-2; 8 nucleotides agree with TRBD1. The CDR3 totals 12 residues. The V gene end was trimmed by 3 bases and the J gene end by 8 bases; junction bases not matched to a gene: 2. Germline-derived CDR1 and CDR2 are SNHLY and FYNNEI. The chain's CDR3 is CASSESGGGYTF. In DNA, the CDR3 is TGTGCCAGCAGTGAGTCAGGGGGCGGCTACACCTTC.

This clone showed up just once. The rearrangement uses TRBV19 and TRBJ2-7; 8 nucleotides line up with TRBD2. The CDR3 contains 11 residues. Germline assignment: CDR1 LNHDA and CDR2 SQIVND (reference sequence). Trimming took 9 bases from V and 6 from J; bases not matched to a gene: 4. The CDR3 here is CASSSGSEQYF. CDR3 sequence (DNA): TGTGCCAGCTCTAGCGGGTCCGAGCAGTACTTC.

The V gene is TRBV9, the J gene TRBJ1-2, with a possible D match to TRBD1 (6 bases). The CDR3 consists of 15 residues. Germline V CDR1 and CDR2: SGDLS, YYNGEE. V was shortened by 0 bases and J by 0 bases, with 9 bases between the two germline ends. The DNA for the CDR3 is TGTGCCAGCAGCGTAGGGTCAGGGGCTAACTATGGCTACACCTTC. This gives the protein CASSVGSGANYGYTF.

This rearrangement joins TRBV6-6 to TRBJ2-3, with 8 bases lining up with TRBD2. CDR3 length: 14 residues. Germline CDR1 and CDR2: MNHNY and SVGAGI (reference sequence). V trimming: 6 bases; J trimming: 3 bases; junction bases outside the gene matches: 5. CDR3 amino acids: CASSRAGVTDTQYF. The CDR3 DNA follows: TGTGCCAGCAGCCGAGCGGGGGTAACAGATACGCAGTATTTT.

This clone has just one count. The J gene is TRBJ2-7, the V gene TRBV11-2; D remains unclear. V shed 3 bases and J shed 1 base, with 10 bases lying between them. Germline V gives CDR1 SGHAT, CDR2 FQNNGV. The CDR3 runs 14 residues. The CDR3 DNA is TGTGCCAGCAGCTTCCGGATCAGGTCCTACGAGCAGTACTTC. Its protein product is CASSFRIRSYEQYF.

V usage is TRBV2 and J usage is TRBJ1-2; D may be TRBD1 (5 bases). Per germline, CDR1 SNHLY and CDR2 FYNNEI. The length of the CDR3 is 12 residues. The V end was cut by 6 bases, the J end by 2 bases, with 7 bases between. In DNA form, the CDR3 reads TGTGCCAGCAGACGGGGCAACTATGGCTACACCTTC. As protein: CASRRGNYGYTF.

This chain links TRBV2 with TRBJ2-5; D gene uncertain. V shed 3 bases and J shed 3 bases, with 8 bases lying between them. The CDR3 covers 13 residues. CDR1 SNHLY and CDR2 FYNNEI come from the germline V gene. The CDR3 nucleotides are TGTGCCAGCAGTGAGCGAGGCAAAGAGACCCAGTACTTC. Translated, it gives CASSERGKETQYF.

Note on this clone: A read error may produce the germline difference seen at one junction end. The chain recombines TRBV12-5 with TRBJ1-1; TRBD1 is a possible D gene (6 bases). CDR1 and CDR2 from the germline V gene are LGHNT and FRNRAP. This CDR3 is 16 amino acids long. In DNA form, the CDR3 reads TGTGCTAGTGGTTTGCCGACTAAAAGGGGGAACCCTGAAGCTTTCTTT. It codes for CASGLPTKRGNPEAFF.

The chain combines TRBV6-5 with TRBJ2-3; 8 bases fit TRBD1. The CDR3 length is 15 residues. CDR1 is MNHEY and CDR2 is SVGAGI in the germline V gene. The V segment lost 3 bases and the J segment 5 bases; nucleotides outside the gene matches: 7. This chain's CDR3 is CASSYLWTGKDTQYF. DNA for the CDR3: TGTGCCAGCAGTTATCTATGGACAGGGAAAGATACGCAGTATTTT.

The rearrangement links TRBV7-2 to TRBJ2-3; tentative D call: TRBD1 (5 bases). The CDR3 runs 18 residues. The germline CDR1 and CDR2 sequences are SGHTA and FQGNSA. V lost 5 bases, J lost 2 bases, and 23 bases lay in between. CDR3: CASSPAPRAGGITDTQYF. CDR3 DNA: TGTGCCAGCAGCCCCGCACCCAGGGCCGGTGGGATCACAGATACGCAGTATTTT.

The CDR3: CASSSSGELFF. The CDR3 nucleotides are TGTGCCAGCAGTTCCAGCGGGGAGCTGTTTTTT. The chain uses TRBV6-5 and TRBJ2-2; D remains unclear. V lost 4 bases and J 7 bases, leaving 4 bases between the germline ends. Germline V lookup: CDR1 MNHEY, CDR2 SVGAGI. The length of the CDR3 is 11 residues.